This entry describes one T cell receptor (beta chain). As yet, its antigen is unknown. Deletions cut 9 bases from V and 1 base from J, with 15 bases between. The CDR3 consists of 14 residues. Germline V CDR1 and CDR2: MRHNA, SNTAGT. CDR3 and TCR beta VDJ profiling relied on genomic DNA as the template. TCRdb passed the reads through MiXCR, listing each CDR3 protein once. Of 98,000 or so distinct CDR3 sequences listed, approximately 48% are singletons. The data were obtained in a study of CD8+CD57+ T cells in acquired aplastic anemia. On the study more broadly: Average DNA yield from sorted CD4+ and CD8+ cells was about 3 ug. Average CD4+ read depth in healthy donors was about 9.8 million reads. Regarding the study as a whole: Patients and controls were found to share more than 25 CD8+ CDR3 sequences.

V usage is TRBV6-4 and J usage is TRBJ2-5; D unresolved. The TCR originated in a human donor in good health, serving as a control. Sequencing was performed on sorted CD4+, CD8+, or CD8+CD57+ T cells (not recorded which) from PBMCs. As DNA, the CDR3 is TGTGCCAGATCGGTCCCGGGCCCCCAAGAGACCCAGTACTTC. This gives the protein CARSVPGPQETQYF.